The 28 T cell receptor beta chains below all came from one sample that was sequenced in a study of beta chain features in type 1 diabetes. Study-level findings and limits: Researchers report that Type 1 diabetes patients had moderately but significantly shorter TCRB CDR3s across all four CD4+ subsets.

Investigators reverse transcribed all isolated RNA, so they sequenced expressed TCRB transcripts. Here immunoSEQ multiplex PCR was the method, and the copy in TCRdb shows in-frame clones only, minus some. The profile shows more than 95,000 clones, under 30% of them singletons. Their antigens are not known. Input material: central memory CD4+ T cells from blood. The source of these receptors is a woman younger than 35 with type 1 diabetes.

This clone was observed a handful of times. The chain employs TRBV18 and TRBJ2-4; D perhaps matches TRBD2 (5 bases). Germline CDR1 is KGHSH and CDR2 is LQKENI. V gave up 2 bases and J gave up 2 bases, with 10 bases separating them. The CDR3 spans 15 residues. CDR3 residues: CASSPISVTKNIQYF. The CDR3 DNA follows: TGTGCCAGCTCACCAATTAGCGTGACCAAAAACATTCAGTACTTC.

The chain combines TRBV7-9 with TRBJ1-5, with 9 nucleotides matching TRBD1. Germline CDR1 is SEHNR and CDR2 is FQNEAQ (reference sequence). Trimming cost V 4 bases and J 7 bases; bases outside gene matches: 8. The CDR3 length is 15 residues. The CDR3 coding sequence is TGTGCCAGCAGCTCCTCCGGGACAGGGCAACAGCCCCAGCATTTT. This sequence encodes CASSSSGTGQQPQHF.

This clone came up a few times. The gene calls are TRBV5-1 and TRBJ2-1, with D possibly being TRBD1 (5 bases). Germline lookup yields CDR1 SGHRS and CDR2 YFSETQ. The CDR3 extends over 16 amino acids. The V end lost 4 bases, the J end lost 5 bases, and 19 bases lay between the germline ends. In DNA, the CDR3 is TGCGCCAGCAGCCGGTACGGTGGGGCTCTAGACAATGAGCAGTTCTTC. This encodes CASSRYGGALDNEQFF.

The sample holds a few counts of this clone. The DNA of the CDR3 is TGTGCCAGCAGTTTGGGCAGCTCCTACAATGAGCAGTTCTTC. Translation gives CASSLGSSYNEQFF. The chain uses TRBV28 and TRBJ2-1, with D unresolved. The germline gives CDR1 MDHEN, CDR2 SYDVKM. CDR3 size: 14 residues. V lost 3 bases, J lost 0 bases, and 6 bases lay in between.

This clone showed up just a few times. The genes are TRBV6-5 and TRBJ1-1; 7 nucleotides line up with TRBD1. The J segment lost 3 bases and the V segment lost 4 bases, leaving 5 bases of the junction unmatched. The germline V gene has CDR1 MNHEY and CDR2 SVGAGI. The CDR3 consists of 14 residues. CDR3 sequence reads: CASSSGQDHTEAFF. CDR3 in DNA: TGTGCCAGCAGTTCCGGACAGGACCACACTGAAGCTTTCTTT.

The chain joins TRBV29-1 to TRBJ2-2; 8 bases agree with TRBD1. The CDR3 is 16 amino acids. Germline V gene sequence: CDR1 SQVTM, CDR2 ANQGSEA. Losses at the gene ends were 7 bases for V and 7 bases for J; bases not matched to a gene: 17. DNA of the CDR3: TGCAGCGGCGGGAACCGGGACAGGCGGCAATACGGGGAGCTGTTTTTT. It yields the protein CSGGNRDRRQYGELFF.

The chain links TRBV14 to TRBJ2-1; TRBD2 matches at 11 bases. Germline V gives CDR1 SGHDN, CDR2 FVKESK. Unmatched junction bases numbered 9, after V lost 1 base and J lost 1 base. There are 19 residues in the CDR3. The CDR3 nucleotides are TGTGCCAGCAGCCAAGTTTTTAGCGGGAGGGCCAGGTCCTACAATGAGCAGTTCTTC. This encodes CASSQVFSGRARSYNEQFF.

This sequence joins TRBV2 and TRBJ2-5; 9 positions match TRBD1. The length of the CDR3 is 13 residues. V was clipped by 6 bases and J by 5 bases; unmatched bases: 4. Germline V lookup: CDR1 SNHLY, CDR2 FYNNEI. The CDR3 DNA reads as TGTGCCAGCAGACAGGGGGCTGGGGAGACCCAGTACTTC. This codes for CASRQGAGETQYF. Complete variable domain (other parts from reference TRBV2 and TRBJ2-5): EPEVTQTPSHQVTQMGQEVILRCVPISNHLYFYWYRQILGQKVEFLVSFYNNEISEKSEIFDDQFSVERPDGSNFTLKIRSTKLEDSAMYFCASRQGAGETQYFGPGTRLLVL.

The chain joins TRBV5-6 to TRBJ2-6; 7 nucleotides align to TRBD2. From germline, CDR1 is SGHDT and CDR2 YYEEEE. V was clipped by 4 bases and J by 2 bases; unmatched bases: 6. This CDR3 is 16 amino acids long. Here the CDR3 DNA reads TGTGCCAGCAGCCGGATTGGGGGGGCTGGGGCCAACGTCCTGACTTTC. It is translated as CASSRIGGAGANVLTF. Full variable domain (missing parts from reference TRBV5-6 and TRBJ2-6): DAGVTQSPTHLIKTRGQQVTLRCSPKSGHDTVSWYQQALGQGPQFIFQYYEEEERQRGNFPDRFSGHQFPNYSSELNVNALLLGDSALYLCASSRIGGAGANVLTFGAGSRLTVL.

This chain joins TRBV18 and TRBJ1-1; D is possibly TRBD1 (5 bases). CDR3 length: 13 amino acids. CDR1 and CDR2 from the germline V gene are KGHSH and LQKENI. V dropped 0 bases and J dropped 8 bases, with 10 bases sitting between them. CDR3 loop: CASSPPTQGEAFF. CDR3 nucleotides: TGTGCCAGCTCACCACCGACCCAGGGAGAAGCTTTCTTT.

The chain combines TRBV5-1 with TRBJ1-2; TRBD1 agrees at 7 bases. This CDR3 comprises 15 residues. Per germline, CDR1 SGHRS and CDR2 YFSETQ. The V gene end was trimmed by 4 bases and the J gene end by 2 bases; junction bases not matched to a gene: 8. The CDR3 DNA follows: TGCGCCAGCAGCACAGCCACAGGGGCCAACTATGGCTACACCTTC. It specifies CASSTATGANYGYTF.

The chain carries TRBV6-1 and TRBJ1-5, with a possible D match to TRBD1 (5 bases). This CDR3 is built from 15 residues. Germline-derived CDR1 and CDR2 are MNHNS and SASEGT. Trimming pared 6 bases from V and 4 bases from J, leaving 16 bases between. The CDR3 loop is CASRPLGGSNQPQHF. As DNA, the CDR3 is TGTGCCAGCAGGCCCCTCGGGGGATCAAATCAGCCCCAGCATTTT.

The chain is built from TRBV23-1 and TRBJ2-7; D gene uncertain. TRBV23-1 is recorded as an ORF, its role being uncertain. The CDR3 spans 18 residues. Trimming pared 0 bases from V and 0 bases from J, leaving 18 bases between. The CDR3 sequence: CASSQSFPSGLFSYEQYV. The CDR3 nucleotides are TGCGCCAGCAGTCAATCGTTCCCCTCAGGATTATTCTCCTACGAGCAGTACGTC.

This clone was observed once. V is TRBV29-1 and J is TRBJ1-1; 11 positions agree with TRBD1. The CDR3 runs to 15 residues. Germline CDR1 and CDR2: SQVTM and ANQGSEA. Losses at the gene ends were 5 bases for V and 0 bases for J; bases not matched to a gene: 5. CDR3 nucleotides: TGCAGCGTTTTAGGACAGGGGGCTATGAACACTGAAGCTTTCTTT. Translating gives CSVLGQGAMNTEAFF.

The chain employs TRBV28 and TRBJ1-1; possible D gene TRBD1, 5 bases. V was pared by 2 bases and J by 5 bases, with 9 bases between. Germline lookup yields CDR1 MDHEN and CDR2 SYDVKM. This CDR3 is 13 amino acids long. CDR3 bases: TGTGCCAGCAGTTTAAGGGGATGGACTGAAGCTTTCTTT. Translating it yields CASSLRGWTEAFF. The whole variable domain, filled in from reference TRBV28 and TRBJ1-1, reads DVKVTQSSRYLVKRTGEKVFLECVQDMDHENMFWYRQDPGLGLRLIYFSYDVKMKEKGDIPEGYSVSREKKERFSLILESASTNQTSMYLCASSLRGWTEAFFGQGTRLTVV.

This clone turned up a few times. The V call is TRBV5-6, the J call TRBJ2-3; 12 bases line up with TRBD2. Germline assignment: CDR1 SGHDT and CDR2 YYEEEE. The CDR3 loop spans 16 amino acids. The V segment lost 6 bases and the J segment 0 bases; nucleotides outside the gene matches: 5. This chain's CDR3 is CASTRLAGASTDTQYF. DNA of the CDR3: TGTGCCAGCACCAGACTAGCGGGAGCTAGCACAGATACGCAGTATTTT.

The V gene is TRBV9, the J gene TRBJ2-5, with 9 bases that match TRBD1. This CDR3 has 15 amino acids. Germline assignment: CDR1 SGDLS and CDR2 YYNGEE. J gave up 1 base and V 3 bases, and 4 bases lay outside the gene matches. CDR3 residues: CASSGGTGSQETQYF. The CDR3 region has the DNA TGTGCCAGCAGCGGGGGGACAGGGAGCCAAGAGACCCAGTACTTC.

The chain recombines TRBV6-5 with TRBJ2-7; a weak D match, TRBD2 (6 bases). This CDR3 has 15 residues. V was clipped by 1 base and J by 2 bases, with 12 bases between them. CDR1 is MNHEY and CDR2 is SVGAGI in the germline V gene. This CDR3 reads CASSYCRERTYEQYF. In nucleotides, the CDR3 is TGTGCCAGCAGTTACTGTCGGGAGCGTACCTACGAGCAGTACTTC.

The CDR3 loop reads CAIGGGSHTSGEQFF. CDR3 coding DNA: TGTGCCATTGGGGGCGGGTCGCATACCTCGGGGGAGCAGTTCTTC. The V and J genes are TRBV10-3 and TRBJ2-1; perhaps TRBD1 as D (6 bases). The V end was cut by 9 bases, the J end by 10 bases, with 25 bases between. The germline V gene has CDR1 ENHRY and CDR2 SYGVKD. This CDR3 is built from 15 residues.

Comments on this clone: Other DNA sequences in the sample encode the same CDR3. The chain uses TRBV7-2 and TRBJ2-5, with a weak D call TRBD1 (5 bases). There are 14 residues in the CDR3. Germline values: CDR1 SGHTA, CDR2 FQGNSA. Trimming left V 7 bases short and J 1 base short, with 13 bases between. The DNA for the CDR3 is TGTGCCAGCACCCTTAGGGGCCCCCAAGAGACCCAGTACTTC. Translation gives CASTLRGPQETQYF.

As regards this clone: This sample includes further DNA sequences coding for the same CDR3. J is TRBJ2-3 and V is TRBV9; 13 bases are shared with TRBD2. Germline CDR1 reads SGDLS; CDR2 reads YYNGEE. The length of the CDR3 is 16 residues. J was trimmed by 5 bases and V by 0 bases; bases with no gene match: 3. CDR3 region: CASSVVGLAGRDTQYF. The CDR3 DNA is TGTGCCAGCAGCGTAGTGGGACTAGCGGGACGAGATACGCAGTATTTT.

This chain connects TRBV19 to TRBJ2-1; 9 nucleotides align to TRBD2. Germline-derived CDR1 and CDR2 are LNHDA and SQIVND (reference sequence). The V and J ends lost 4 bases and 0 bases, in that order; junction bases with no gene match: 10. This CDR3 spans 18 amino acids. The CDR3 protein is CASSTKPMTSGSYNEQFF. The CDR3 coding sequence is TGTGCCAGTAGTACCAAACCGATGACTAGCGGCTCCTACAATGAGCAGTTCTTC.

The V and J genes are TRBV18 and TRBJ2-4; TRBD2 matches at 7 bases. There are 15 residues in the CDR3. From germline, CDR1 is KGHSH and CDR2 LQKENI. With V trimmed by 2 bases and J by 0 bases, 1 base remained unmatched. The CDR3 DNA follows: TGTGCCAGCTCACCAGGCGGGAGAGCCAAAAACATTCAGTACTTC. As protein: CASSPGGRAKNIQYF.

This clone has just a few counts. The CDR3 is CASSPSEEGTQYF. The CDR3 DNA follows: TGTGCCAGCAGCCCCTCCGAGGAGGGGACCCAGTACTTC. This sequence joins TRBV7-2 and TRBJ2-5; weak D call: TRBD2 (6 bases). Per the germline V gene, CDR1 is SGHTA and CDR2 is FQGNSA. Trimming shortened V by 5 bases and J by 7 bases, and 14 bases separated the two germline ends. There are 13 residues in the CDR3.

The V gene is TRBV18, the J gene TRBJ1-1; maybe TRBD1 (6 bases). This CDR3 spans 13 amino acids. V was cut by 2 bases and J by 5 bases, with 9 bases left in between. CDR1 is KGHSH and CDR2 is LQKENI in the germline V gene. DNA of the CDR3: TGTGCCAGCTCACCATCCAGGGGTACTGAAGCTTTCTTT. It specifies CASSPSRGTEAFF.

J is TRBJ1-1 and V is TRBV5-1; D is unresolved. Trimming pared 6 bases from V and 2 bases from J, leaving 11 bases between. The germline gives CDR1 SGHRS, CDR2 YFSETQ. The CDR3 spans 13 residues. In DNA, the CDR3 is TGCGCCAGCACCGACGGACTCAACACTGAAGCTTTCTTT. It translates to CASTDGLNTEAFF.

The V call is TRBV6-1, the J call TRBJ1-5, with a weak D call TRBD1 (5 bases). CDR3 length: 16 residues. V lost 2 bases and J lost 4, with 15 bases in between. The germline V gene encodes CDR1 MNHNS and CDR2 SASEGT. The CDR3 loop is CASSESGRVVNQPQHF. CDR3 DNA sequence: TGTGCCAGCAGTGAATCGGGCAGGGTGGTAAATCAGCCCCAGCATTTT.

This clone was seen many times. This rearrangement joins TRBV4-1 to TRBJ2-1, with D uncertain. V lost 4 bases, J lost 0 bases, and 22 bases lay in between. Germline-derived CDR1 and CDR2 are MGHRA and YSYEKL. The CDR3 contains 19 residues. Here the CDR3 DNA reads TGCGCCAGCAGCCTCGTCACCGGCAGCCGACTTCTCTCCTACAATGAGCAGTTCTTC. Protein product: CASSLVTGSRLLSYNEQFF.